This TCR beta chain was sequenced in a study of CD8 T cells in ankylosing spondylitis. Study results and limitations: The disease-linked clones had a CD8+ phenotype and low blood frequencies. A TCR beta motif made of fewer than ten highly homologous variants seemed typical of ankylosing spondylitis blood. According to the report, clones linked to the disease were significantly enriched in matched synovial fluid samples taken from ankylosing spondylitis patients.

Molecular-barcoded quantitative 5'-RACE produced these TCR beta libraries. TCRdb reprocessed the 5' RACE reads with MiXCR, giving one entry per CDR3 protein. This table holds some 130,000 distinct CDR3 sequences, around 6.6% found once. The CDR3 is 15 amino acids. Deletions cut 2 bases from V and 0 bases from J, with 9 bases between. This clonotype has at least ten counts. Its cognate antigen is unknown. The chain employs TRBV12-3 or TRBV12-4 and TRBJ2-3; maybe TRBD2 (6 bases). The sequencing sample was made of blood, either unsorted or a sorted T cell fraction (not recorded which). The receptor comes from a female donor with ankylosing spondylitis or in good health (not recorded which). CDR3 region: CASSLTGTSTDTQYF. The CDR3 nucleotides read TGTGCCAGCAGTTTAACCGGGACTAGCACAGATACGCAGTATTTT.